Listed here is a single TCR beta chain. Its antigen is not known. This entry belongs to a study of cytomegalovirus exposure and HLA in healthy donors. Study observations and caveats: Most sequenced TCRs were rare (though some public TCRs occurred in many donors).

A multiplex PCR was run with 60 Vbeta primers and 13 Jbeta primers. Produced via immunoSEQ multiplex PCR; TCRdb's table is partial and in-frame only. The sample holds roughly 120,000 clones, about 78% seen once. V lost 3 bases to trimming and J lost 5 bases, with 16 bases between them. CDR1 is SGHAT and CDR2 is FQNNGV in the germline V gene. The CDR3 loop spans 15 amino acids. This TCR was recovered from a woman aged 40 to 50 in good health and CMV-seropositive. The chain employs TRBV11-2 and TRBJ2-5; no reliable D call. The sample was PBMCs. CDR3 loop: CASSFGSSPLETQYF. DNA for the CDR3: TGTGCCAGCAGCTTCGGATCTAGTCCCCTTGAGACCCAGTACTTC.